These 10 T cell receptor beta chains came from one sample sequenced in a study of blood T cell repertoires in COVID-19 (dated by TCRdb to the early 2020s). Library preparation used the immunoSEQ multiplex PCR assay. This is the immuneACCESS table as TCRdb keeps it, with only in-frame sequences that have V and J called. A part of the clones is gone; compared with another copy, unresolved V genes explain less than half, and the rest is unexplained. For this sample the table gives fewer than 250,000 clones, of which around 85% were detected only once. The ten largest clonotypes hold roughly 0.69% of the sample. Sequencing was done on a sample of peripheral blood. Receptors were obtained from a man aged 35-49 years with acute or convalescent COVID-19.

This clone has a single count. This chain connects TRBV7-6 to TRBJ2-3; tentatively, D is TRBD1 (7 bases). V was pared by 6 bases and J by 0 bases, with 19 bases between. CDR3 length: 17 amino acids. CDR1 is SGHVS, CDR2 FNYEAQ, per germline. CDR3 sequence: CASRGVGGGLSTDTQYF. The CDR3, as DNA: TGTGCCAGCAGGGGGGTTGGAGGGGGCCTTAGCACAGATACGCAGTATTTT.

Here the CDR3 reads CASSLGDFPPKGKLFF. CDR3 coding DNA: TGTGCCAGCAGCTTAGGAGACTTTCCACCAAAAGGAAAACTGTTTTTT. The chain couples TRBV5-6 to TRBJ1-4; no clear D gene. This CDR3 spans 16 amino acids. Trimming cost V 2 bases and J 10 bases, with 21 bases left between them. Germline loops: CDR1 SGHDT, CDR2 YYEEEE.

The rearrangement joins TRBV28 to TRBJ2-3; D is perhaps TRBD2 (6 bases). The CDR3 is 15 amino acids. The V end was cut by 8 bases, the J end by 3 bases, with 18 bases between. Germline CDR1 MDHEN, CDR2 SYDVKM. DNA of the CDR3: TGTGCCAGCCAAACAGGACTACGATATACAGATACGCAGTATTTT. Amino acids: CASQTGLRYTDTQYF.

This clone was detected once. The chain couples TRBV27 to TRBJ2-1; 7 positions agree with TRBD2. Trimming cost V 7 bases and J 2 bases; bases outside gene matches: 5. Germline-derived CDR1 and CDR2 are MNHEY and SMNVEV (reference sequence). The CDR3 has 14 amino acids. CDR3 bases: TGTGCCAGCAACCCCGCGGGAGCCTACAATGAGCAGTTCTTC. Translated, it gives CASNPAGAYNEQFF.

The CDR3 DNA reads TGTGCCAGCAGCCCCGCCTGGACTAGCGGGGGGGGCCAAGAGACCCAGTACTTC. This sequence encodes CASSPAWTSGGGQETQYF. The rearrangement links TRBV7-9 to TRBJ2-5, with 15 positions matching TRBD2. V gave up 5 bases and J gave up 1 base; unmatched junction bases: 8. Germline loops: CDR1 SEHNR, CDR2 FQNEAQ (reference sequence). CDR3 size: 18 residues.

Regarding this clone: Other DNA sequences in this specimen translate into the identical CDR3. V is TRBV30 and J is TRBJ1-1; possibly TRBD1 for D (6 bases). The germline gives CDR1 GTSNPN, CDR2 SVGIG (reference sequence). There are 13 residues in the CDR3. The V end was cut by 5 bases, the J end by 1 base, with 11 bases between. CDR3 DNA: TGTGCCTGGTCAATACAGGGGAACACTGAAGCTTTCTTT. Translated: CAWSIQGNTEAFF.

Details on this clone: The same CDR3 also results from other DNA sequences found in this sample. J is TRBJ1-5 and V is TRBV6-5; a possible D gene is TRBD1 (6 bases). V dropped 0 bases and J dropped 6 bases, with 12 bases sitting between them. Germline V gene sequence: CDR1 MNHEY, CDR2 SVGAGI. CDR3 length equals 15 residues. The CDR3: CASSYSQGGGQPQHF. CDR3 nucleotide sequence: TGTGCCAGCAGTTACTCACAGGGCGGCGGTCAGCCCCAGCATTTT.

CDR3 loop: CASSLGGTGAMGEQYF. The CDR3 coding sequence is TGTGCCAGCAGCTTGGGCGGGACAGGGGCGATGGGCGAGCAGTACTTC. The chain uses TRBV11-3 and TRBJ2-7; TRBD1 aligns across 10 bases. Trimming cost V 3 bases and J 6 bases; bases outside gene matches: 11. The germline gives CDR1 SGHNT, CDR2 YENEEA. This CDR3 spans 16 amino acids.

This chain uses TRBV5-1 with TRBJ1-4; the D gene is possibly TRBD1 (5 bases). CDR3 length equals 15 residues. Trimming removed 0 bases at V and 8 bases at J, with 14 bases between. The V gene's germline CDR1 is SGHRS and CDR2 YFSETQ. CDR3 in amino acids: CASSLVAAGREKLFF. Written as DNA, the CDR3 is TGCGCCAGCAGCTTGGTCGCGGCAGGGAGGGAAAAACTGTTTTTT. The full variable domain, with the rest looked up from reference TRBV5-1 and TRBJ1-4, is KAGVTQTPRYLIKTRGQQVTLSCSPISGHRSVSWYQQTPGQGLQFLFEYFSETQRNKGNFPGRFSGRQFSNSRSEMNVSTLELGDSALYLCASSLVAAGREKLFFGSGTQLSVL.

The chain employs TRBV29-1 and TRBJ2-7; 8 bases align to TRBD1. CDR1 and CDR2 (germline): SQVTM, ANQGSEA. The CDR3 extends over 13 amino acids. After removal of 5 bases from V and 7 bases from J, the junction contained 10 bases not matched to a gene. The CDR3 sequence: CSVLAGQGGEQYF. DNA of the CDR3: TGCAGCGTTTTAGCCGGACAGGGAGGAGAGCAGTACTTC.